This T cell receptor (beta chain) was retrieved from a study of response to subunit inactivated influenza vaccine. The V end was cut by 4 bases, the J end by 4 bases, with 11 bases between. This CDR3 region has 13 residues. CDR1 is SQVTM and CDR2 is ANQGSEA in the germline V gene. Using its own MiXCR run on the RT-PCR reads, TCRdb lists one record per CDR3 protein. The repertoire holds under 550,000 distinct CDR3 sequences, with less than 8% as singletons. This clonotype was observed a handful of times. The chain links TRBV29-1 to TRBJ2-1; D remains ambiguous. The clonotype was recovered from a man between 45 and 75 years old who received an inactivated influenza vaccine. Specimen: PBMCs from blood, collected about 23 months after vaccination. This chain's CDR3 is CSVAEPNYNEQFF. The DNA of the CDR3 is TGCAGCGTTGCGGAACCGAATTACAATGAGCAGTTCTTC.